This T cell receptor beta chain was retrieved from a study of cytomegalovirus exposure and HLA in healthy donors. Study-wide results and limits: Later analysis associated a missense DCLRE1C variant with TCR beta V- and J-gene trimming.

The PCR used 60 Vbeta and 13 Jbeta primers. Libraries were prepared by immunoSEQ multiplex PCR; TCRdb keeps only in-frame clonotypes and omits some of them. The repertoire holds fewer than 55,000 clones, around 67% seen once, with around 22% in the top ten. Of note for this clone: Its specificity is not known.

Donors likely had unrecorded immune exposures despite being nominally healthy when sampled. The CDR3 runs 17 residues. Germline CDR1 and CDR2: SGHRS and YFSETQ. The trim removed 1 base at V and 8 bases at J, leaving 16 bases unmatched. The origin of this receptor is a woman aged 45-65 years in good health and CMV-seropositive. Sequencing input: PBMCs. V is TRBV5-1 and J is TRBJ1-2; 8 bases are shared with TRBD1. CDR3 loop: CASSLSSGTGNLYGYTF. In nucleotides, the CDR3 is TGCGCCAGCAGCTTGTCATCCGGGACAGGTAATCTTTACGGCTACACCTTC.